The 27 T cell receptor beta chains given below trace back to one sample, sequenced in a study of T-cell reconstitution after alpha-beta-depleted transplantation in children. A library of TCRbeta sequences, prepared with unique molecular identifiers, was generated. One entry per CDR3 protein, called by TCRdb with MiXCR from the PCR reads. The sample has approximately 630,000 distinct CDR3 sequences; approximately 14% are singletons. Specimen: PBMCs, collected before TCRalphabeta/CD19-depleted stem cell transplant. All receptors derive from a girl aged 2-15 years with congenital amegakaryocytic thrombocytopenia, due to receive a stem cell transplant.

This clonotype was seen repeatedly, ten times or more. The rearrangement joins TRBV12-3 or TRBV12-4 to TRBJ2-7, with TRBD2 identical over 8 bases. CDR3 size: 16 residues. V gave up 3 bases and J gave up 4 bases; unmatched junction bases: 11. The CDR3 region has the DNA TGTGCCAGCAGTTTGTCCGGAGCGGGAGTTGATTACGAGCAGTACTTC. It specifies CASSLSGAGVDYEQYF.

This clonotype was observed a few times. The CDR3 sequence is CASSARTGWTDTQYF. CDR3 coding DNA: TGTGCCAGCAGCGCCCGGACAGGATGGACAGATACGCAGTATTTT. This rearrangement joins TRBV7-9 to TRBJ2-3; 7 bases line up with TRBD1. This CDR3 is 15 amino acids long. The germline gives CDR1 SEHNR, CDR2 FQNEAQ (reference sequence). The J segment lost 3 bases and the V segment lost 5 bases, leaving 8 bases of the junction unmatched.

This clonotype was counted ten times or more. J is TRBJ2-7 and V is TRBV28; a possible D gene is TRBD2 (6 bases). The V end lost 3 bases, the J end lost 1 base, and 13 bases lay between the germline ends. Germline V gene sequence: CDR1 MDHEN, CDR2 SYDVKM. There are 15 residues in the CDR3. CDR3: CASSFGGSQSYEQYF. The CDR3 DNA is TGTGCCAGCAGTTTTGGAGGGTCTCAATCCTACGAGCAGTACTTC.

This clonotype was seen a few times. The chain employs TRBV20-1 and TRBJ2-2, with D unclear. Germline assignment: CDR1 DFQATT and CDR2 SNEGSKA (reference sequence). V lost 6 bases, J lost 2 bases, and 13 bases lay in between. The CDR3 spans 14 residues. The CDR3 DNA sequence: TGCAGTGCCCCAGGAAGGCCTAACACCGGGGAGCTGTTTTTT. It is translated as CSAPGRPNTGELFF.

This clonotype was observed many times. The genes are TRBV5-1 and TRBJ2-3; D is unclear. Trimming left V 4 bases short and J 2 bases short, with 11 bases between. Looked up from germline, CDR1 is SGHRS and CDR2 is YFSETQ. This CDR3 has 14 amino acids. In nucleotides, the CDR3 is TGCGCCAGCAGCACTATGGCCACCACAGATACGCAGTATTTT. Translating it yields CASSTMATTDTQYF.

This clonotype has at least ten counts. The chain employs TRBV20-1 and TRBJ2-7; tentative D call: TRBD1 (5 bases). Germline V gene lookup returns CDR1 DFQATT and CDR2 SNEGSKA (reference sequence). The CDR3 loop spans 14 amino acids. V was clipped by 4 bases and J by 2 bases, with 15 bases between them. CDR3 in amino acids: CSAKRGGMTYEQYF. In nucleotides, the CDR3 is TGCAGTGCTAAAAGGGGTGGGATGACCTACGAGCAGTACTTC.

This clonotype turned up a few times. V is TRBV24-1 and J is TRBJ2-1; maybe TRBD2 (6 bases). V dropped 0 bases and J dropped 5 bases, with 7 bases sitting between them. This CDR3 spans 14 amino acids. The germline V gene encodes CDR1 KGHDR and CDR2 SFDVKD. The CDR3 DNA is TGTGCCACCAGTGATTTGGGAGGGAACAATGAGCAGTTCTTC. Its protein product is CATSDLGGNNEQFF.

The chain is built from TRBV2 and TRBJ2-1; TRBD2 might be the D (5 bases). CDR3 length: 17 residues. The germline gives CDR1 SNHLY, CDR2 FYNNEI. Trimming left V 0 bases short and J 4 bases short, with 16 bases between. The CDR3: CASSEALAGGLYNEQFF. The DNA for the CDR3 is TGTGCCAGCAGTGAAGCGCTAGCTGGTGGGTTGTACAATGAGCAGTTCTTC. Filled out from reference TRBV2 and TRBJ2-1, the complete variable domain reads EPEVTQTPSHQVTQMGQEVILRCVPISNHLYFYWYRQILGQKVEFLVSFYNNEISEKSEIFDDQFSVERPDGSNFTLKIRSTKLEDSAMYFCASSEALAGGLYNEQFFGPGTRLTVL.

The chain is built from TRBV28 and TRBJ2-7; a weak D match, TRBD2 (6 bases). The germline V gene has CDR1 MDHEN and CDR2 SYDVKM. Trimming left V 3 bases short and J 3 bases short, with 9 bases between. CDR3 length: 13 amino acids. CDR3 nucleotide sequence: TGTGCCAGCAGTTTCCCGACTAGCTACGAGCAGTACTTC. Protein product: CASSFPTSYEQYF.

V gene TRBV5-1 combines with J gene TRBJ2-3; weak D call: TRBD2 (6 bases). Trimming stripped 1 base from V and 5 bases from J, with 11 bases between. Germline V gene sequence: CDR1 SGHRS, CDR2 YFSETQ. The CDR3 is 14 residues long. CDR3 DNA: TGCGCCAGCAGCTTGACGGGAGCGGTAGATACGCAGTATTTT. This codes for CASSLTGAVDTQYF.

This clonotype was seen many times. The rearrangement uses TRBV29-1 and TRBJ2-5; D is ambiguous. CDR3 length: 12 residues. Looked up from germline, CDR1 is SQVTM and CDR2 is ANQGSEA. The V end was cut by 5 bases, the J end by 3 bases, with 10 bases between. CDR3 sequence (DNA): TGCAGCGTTCCTAAAACCGAAGAGACCCAGTACTTC. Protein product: CSVPKTEETQYF.

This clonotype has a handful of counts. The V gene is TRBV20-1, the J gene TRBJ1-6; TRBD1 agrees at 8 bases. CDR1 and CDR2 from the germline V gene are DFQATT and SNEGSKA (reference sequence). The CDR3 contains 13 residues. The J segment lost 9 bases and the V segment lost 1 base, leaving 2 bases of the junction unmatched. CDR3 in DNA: TGCAGTGCTAGAGGGACAGGGACTTCACCCCTCCACTTT. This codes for CSARGTGTSPLHF.

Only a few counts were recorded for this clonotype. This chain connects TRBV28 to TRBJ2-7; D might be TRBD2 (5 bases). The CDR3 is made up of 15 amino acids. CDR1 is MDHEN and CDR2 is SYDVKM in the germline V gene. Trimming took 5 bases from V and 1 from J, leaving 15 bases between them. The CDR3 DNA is TGTGCCAGCAGTCTGGATACGGGGTCGTCCTACGAGCAGTACTTC. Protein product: CASSLDTGSSYEQYF.

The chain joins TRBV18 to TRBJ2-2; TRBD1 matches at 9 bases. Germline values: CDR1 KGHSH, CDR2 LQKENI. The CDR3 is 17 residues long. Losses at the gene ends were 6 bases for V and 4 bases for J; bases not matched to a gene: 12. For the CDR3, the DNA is TGTGCCAGCTCGTATCAACAGGGGGCGCGCGGCACCGGGGAGCTGTTTTTT. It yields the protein CASSYQQGARGTGELFF.

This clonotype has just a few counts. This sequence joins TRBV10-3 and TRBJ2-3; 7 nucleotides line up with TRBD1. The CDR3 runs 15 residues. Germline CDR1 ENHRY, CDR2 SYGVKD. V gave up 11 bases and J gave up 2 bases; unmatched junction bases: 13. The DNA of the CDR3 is TGTGCCGGGGCCAATCGGGACAGCGACACAGATACGCAGTATTTT. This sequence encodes CAGANRDSDTDTQYF.

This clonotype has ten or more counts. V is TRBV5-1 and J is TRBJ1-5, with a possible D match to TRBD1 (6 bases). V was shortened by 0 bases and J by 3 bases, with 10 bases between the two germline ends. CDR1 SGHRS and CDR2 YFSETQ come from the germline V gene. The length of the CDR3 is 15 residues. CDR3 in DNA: TGCGCCAGCAGCTTGGTCGCAGGGGTCAATCAGCCCCAGCATTTT. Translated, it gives CASSLVAGVNQPQHF.

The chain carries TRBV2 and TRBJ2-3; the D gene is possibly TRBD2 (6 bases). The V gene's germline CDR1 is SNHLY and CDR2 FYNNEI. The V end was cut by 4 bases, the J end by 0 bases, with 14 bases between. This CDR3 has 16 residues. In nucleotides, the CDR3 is TGTGCCAGCAGTGCGAGTTCCGCGGGAAGCACAGATACGCAGTATTTT. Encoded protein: CASSASSAGSTDTQYF.

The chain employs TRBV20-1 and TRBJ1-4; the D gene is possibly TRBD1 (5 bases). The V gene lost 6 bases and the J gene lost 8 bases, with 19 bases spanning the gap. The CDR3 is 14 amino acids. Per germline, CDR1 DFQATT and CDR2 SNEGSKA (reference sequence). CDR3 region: CSAAGDSKGEKLFF. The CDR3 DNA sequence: TGCAGTGCGGCCGGCGATTCAAAGGGGGAAAAACTGTTTTTT.

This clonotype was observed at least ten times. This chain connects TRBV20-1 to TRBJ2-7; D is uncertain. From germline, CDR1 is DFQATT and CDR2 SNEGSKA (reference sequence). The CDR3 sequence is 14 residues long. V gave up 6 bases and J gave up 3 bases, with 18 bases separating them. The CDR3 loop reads CSARRPNWGYEQYF. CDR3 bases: TGCAGTGCCCGGCGCCCTAATTGGGGCTACGAGCAGTACTTC.

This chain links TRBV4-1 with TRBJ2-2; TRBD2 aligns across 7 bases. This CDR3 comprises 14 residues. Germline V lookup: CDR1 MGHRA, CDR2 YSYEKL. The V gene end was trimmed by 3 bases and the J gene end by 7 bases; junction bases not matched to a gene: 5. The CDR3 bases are TGCGCCAGCAGCCATATACGGGGGGTCGGGGAGCTGTTTTTT. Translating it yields CASSHIRGVGELFF.

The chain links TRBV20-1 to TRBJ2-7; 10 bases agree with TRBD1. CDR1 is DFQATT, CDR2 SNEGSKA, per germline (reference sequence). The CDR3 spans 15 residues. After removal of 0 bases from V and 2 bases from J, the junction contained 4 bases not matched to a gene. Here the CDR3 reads CSARDADRGAYEQYF. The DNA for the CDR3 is TGCAGTGCTAGAGATGCGGACAGGGGGGCCTACGAGCAGTACTTC.

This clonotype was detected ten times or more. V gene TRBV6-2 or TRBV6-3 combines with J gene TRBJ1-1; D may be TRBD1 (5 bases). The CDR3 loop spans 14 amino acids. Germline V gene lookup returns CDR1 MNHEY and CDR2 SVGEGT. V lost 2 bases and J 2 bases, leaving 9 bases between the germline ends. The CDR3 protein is CASSYGTVNTEAFF. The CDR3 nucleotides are TGTGCCAGCAGTTACGGGACGGTTAACACTGAAGCTTTCTTT.

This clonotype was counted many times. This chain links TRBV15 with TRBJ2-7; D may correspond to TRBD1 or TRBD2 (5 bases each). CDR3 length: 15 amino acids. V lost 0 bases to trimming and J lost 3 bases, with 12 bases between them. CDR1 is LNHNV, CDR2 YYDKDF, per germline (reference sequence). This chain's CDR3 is CATSRDTGASYEQYF. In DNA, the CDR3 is TGTGCCACCAGCAGAGATACCGGGGCAAGCTACGAGCAGTACTTC.

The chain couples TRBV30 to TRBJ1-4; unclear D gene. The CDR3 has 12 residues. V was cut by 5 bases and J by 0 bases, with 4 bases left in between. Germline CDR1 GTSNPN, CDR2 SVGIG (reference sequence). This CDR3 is CAWRTTNEKLFF. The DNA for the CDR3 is TGTGCCTGGCGTACAACTAATGAAAAACTGTTTTTT.

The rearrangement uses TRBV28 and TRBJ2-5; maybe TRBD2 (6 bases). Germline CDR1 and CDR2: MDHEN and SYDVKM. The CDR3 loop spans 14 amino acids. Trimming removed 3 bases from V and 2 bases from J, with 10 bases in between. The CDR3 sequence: CASSFPSAQETQYF. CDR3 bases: TGTGCCAGCAGTTTTCCTAGCGCGCAAGAGACCCAGTACTTC.

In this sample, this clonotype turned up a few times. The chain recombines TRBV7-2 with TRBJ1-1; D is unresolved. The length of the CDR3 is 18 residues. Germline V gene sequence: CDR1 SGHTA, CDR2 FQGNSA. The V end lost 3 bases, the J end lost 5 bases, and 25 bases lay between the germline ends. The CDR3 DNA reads TGTGCCAGCAGCTTCCATAGGGTTACGACGGCCCGGGGAACTGAAGCTTTCTTT. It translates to CASSFHRVTTARGTEAFF.

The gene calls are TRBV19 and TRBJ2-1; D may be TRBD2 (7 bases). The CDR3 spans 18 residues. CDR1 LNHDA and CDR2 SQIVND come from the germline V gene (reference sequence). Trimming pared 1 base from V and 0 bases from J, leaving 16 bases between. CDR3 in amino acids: CASSIVKLGGGSYNEQFF. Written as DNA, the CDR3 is TGTGCCAGTAGTATAGTTAAGTTGGGAGGGGGCTCCTACAATGAGCAGTTCTTC. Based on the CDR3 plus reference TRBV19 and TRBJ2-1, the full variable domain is DGGITQSPKYLFRKEGQNVTLSCEQNLNHDAMYWYRQDPGQGLRLIYYSQIVNDFQKGDIAEGYSVSREKKESFPLTVTSAQKNPTAFYLCASSIVKLGGGSYNEQFFGPGTRLTVL.